This record looks at one T cell receptor beta chain sequence and its context. Its binding antigen is unknown. A junction end diverges from the germline sequence, so it may reflect a read error. The data were taken from a study of blood T cells in healthy people across ages (dated by TCRdb to about 2015). Background on the whole study: Template switching captured roughly one uniquely barcoded TCR beta cDNA molecule per two T cells in model experiments. Donors were grouped into four age groups: young (average approximately 15 years), middle-aged (about 40), aged (around 66) and long-lived (about 82). Using the same blood draw, the study looked at two additional independent replicas of 1 million unique cDNA reads for two donors, one aged 18 to 30 and the other aged 80 or older. To avoid experimental bias, donors of different ages were randomly spread across the sequencing lanes. Age-related changes in TCR beta repertoire diversity were measured in the study by deep sequencing normalized with unique cDNA molecular identifiers. Overall study outcomes, separate from this receptor: Donor CMV infection status was unknown, potentially confounding age-related changes in expanded clonotypes. A strong correlation was found between observed TCR beta diversity and the percentage of naive T cells measured by flow cytometry. Estimates of total diversity based on one million sequenced T cells were regarded as lower bounds and as underestimates. Conclusive comparison of naive and antigen-experienced compartments was prevented by the profiling of bulk unsorted PBMCs. The long-lived group showed more naive CD4+ T cells, fewer expanded clones and increased TCR diversity than the aged group, suggesting age selection. As age increased, observed TCR beta diversity per million T cells dropped in a roughly linear way, and a significant reduction was already evident by age approximately 40.

Library generation was performed with 5' RACE. Instrument on record: Illumina HiSeq 2500. A second PCR of about 7 to 12 cycles was run with a J-beta primer mix and a sample-barcoded 5' primer. A unique molecular identifier was introduced onto each TCR beta cDNA molecule by a template-switch 5' adaptor carrying 12 random nucleotides. Each sample yielded at least 3 million CDR3-containing paired-end reads. First-strand cDNA was synthesized from all RNA with the Mint cDNA synthesis kit, primed by a TRBC-specific oligonucleotide. Following uracil-DNA glycosylase treatment, all cDNA underwent a first 18-cycle PCR with the universal primers M1SS and BC2_uni_R. As for how the authors treated the data: Normalization of each sample was performed by random selection of 1 million high-quality reads, each carrying a distinct molecular identifier. Instead of being binned into consensus sequences, reads that shared molecular identifiers were thrown out. MiTCR, with a Q25 quality threshold and the strictest error-elimination algorithm, was used for CDR3 identification, clonotype clustering and error correction. Lower-bound total TCR beta diversity was estimated with a nonparametric unseen species model using Euler transformation. TCRdb itself trimmed the public reads at Q25 with fastp, ran MiXCR and retained productive beta chains. Rows with a matching CDR3 protein are joined into one entry that keeps the most common DNA and genes. These V and J calls rely on TCRdb rather than the paper's analysis. The sample profile shows hundreds of thousands of distinct CDR3 sequences; around 20% of them were found once. Roughly 3.6% of the sample is taken by the ten largest.

Systemically healthy Caucasian individuals from Russia, 39 in total and aged roughly 6 to 95 years, were included as donors. Each donor gave ten milliliters of peripheral blood, drawn into EDTA-treated Vacutainer tubes. PBMCs were isolated by Ficoll-Paque density-gradient centrifugation, with at least 6 million obtained per sample. Trizol reagent was used to extract total RNA from the PBMCs, yielding at least 6 micrograms per sample. The percentages of naive CD45RAhigh/CD27high T cells were determined by flow cytometry on a PBMC aliquot from every donor. Looking up the germline V gene yields CDR1 MDHEN and CDR2 SYDVKM. The CDR3 has 12 amino acids, counting the end cysteine and phenylalanine. Just CDR3 DNA is preserved here, 36 bases in frame from base 1.

The sample taken for sequencing was blood. The source is a man in his sixties or seventies in good health. The V and J genes are TRBV28 and TRBJ2-1; the D gene cannot be named for sure. CDR3 reads: CASSLSYNEQLF. The DNA is TGTGCCAGCAGTTTGTCCTACAATGAGCAGCTCTTC.